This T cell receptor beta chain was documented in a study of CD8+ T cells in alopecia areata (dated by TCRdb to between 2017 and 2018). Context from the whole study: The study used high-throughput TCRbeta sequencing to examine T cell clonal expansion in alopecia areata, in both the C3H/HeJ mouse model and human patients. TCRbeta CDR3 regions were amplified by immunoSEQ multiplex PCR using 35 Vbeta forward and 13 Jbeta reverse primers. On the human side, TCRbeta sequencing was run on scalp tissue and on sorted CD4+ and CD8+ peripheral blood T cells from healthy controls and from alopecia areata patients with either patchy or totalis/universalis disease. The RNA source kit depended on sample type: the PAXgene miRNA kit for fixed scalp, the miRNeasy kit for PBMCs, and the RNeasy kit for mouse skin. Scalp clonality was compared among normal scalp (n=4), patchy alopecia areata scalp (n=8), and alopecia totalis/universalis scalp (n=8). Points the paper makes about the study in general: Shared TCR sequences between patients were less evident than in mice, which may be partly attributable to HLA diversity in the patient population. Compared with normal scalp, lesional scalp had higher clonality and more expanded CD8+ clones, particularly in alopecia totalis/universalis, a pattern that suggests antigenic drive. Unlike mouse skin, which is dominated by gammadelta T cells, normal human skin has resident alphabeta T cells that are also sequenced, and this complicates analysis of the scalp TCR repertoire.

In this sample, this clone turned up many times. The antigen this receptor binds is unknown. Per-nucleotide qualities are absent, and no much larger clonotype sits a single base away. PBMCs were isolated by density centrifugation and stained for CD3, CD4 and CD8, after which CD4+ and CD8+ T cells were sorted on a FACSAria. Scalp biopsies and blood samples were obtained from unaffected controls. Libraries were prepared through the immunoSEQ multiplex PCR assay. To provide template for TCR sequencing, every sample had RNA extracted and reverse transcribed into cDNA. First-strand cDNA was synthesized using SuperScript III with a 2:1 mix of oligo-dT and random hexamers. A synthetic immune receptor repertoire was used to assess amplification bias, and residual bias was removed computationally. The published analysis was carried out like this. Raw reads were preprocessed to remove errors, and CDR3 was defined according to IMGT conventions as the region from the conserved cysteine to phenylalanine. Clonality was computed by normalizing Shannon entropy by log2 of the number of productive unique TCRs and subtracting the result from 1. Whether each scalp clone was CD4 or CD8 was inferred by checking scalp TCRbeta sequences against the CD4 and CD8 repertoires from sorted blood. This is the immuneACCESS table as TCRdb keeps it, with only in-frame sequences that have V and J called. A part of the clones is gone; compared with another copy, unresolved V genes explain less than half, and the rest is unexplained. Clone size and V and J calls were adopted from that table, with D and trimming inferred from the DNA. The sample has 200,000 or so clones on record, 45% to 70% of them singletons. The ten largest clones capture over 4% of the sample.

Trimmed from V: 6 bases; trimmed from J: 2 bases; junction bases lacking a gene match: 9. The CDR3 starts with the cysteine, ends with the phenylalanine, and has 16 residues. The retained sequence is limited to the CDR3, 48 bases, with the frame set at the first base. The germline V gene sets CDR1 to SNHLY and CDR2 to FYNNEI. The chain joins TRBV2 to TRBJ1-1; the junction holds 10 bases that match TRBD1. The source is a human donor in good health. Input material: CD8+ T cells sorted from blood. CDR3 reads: CASRAGTGVVNTEAFF. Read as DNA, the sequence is TGTGCCAGCAGGGCCGGGACAGGGGTAGTTAACACTGAAGCTTTCTTT.